Shown below are 12 T cell receptor beta chains from a single sample sequenced in a study of control samples from healthy donors and cancer patients. Here immunoSEQ multiplex PCR was the method, and the copy in TCRdb shows in-frame clones only, minus some. The repertoire holds some 73,000 clones, with approximately 94% as singletons. The specimen was blood. These receptors were obtained from a woman in her thirties or forties in good health.

V and J are TRBV5-1 and TRBJ2-2; 7 nucleotides match TRBD1. The CDR3 extends over 14 amino acids. Per germline, CDR1 SGHRS and CDR2 YFSETQ. The ends lost 5 bases at V and 4 bases at J; junction bases unmatched: 5. CDR3 sequence (DNA): TGCGCCAGCAGTCTGACAGGGACCACCGGGGAGCTGTTTTTT. It encodes CASSLTGTTGELFF.

This clone was seen more than once but under ten times. The chain links TRBV11-2 to TRBJ2-7; tentative D call: TRBD1 (6 bases). Germline CDR1 and CDR2: SGHAT and FQNNGV. The CDR3 sequence is 16 residues long. Between the trimmed V and J ends, which lost 3 bases and 1 base, there was a span of 16 bases. The CDR3 DNA reads as TGTGCCAGCAGCTTCCTAGGTCAGGGGCCATCCTACGAGCAGTACTTC. Encoded protein: CASSFLGQGPSYEQYF.

The chain is built from TRBV7-9 and TRBJ2-5, with D possibly TRBD1 on 6 matching bases. V was cut by 6 bases and J by 8 bases, with 25 bases left in between. Germline assignment: CDR1 SEHNR and CDR2 FQNEAQ (reference sequence). The CDR3 is 16 amino acids. CDR3 bases: TGTGCCAGCAGTACCCCGGTAGCGAGGGGGTCGGAAACCCAGTACTTC. Translation gives CASSTPVARGSETQYF.

V and J are TRBV6-6 and TRBJ2-3, with 9 bases lining up with TRBD2. This CDR3 is built from 16 residues. The germline gives CDR1 MNHNY, CDR2 SVGAGI (reference sequence). V lost 2 bases and J lost 4; bases outside the gene matches: 7. The CDR3 nucleotides are TGTGCCAGCAGTTACCCCTCGGGACTAGCCCCAGATACGCAGTATTTT. It specifies CASSYPSGLAPDTQYF.

V and J are TRBV18 and TRBJ2-6; TRBD2 agrees at 14 bases. Germline values: CDR1 KGHSH, CDR2 LQKENI. The V and J ends lost 6 bases and 2 bases, in that order; junction bases with no gene match: 3. The CDR3 consists of 17 residues. CDR3 DNA sequence: TGTGCCAGCTCCCCGGGACTAGCGGGAGCTGGGGCCAACGTCCTGACTTTC. Translating it yields CASSPGLAGAGANVLTF.

The chain has TRBV3-1 (or the pseudogene TRBV3-2) and TRBJ2-2; no reliable D call. This CDR3 spans 13 amino acids. From germline, CDR1 is LGHDT and CDR2 YNNKEL (reference sequence). The V end was cut by 4 bases, the J end by 5 bases, with 8 bases between. CDR3 nucleotides: TGTGCCAGCAGCCTAATGACGACCGGGGAGCTGTTTTTT. Translating gives CASSLMTTGELFF.

The V and J genes are TRBV4-3 and TRBJ2-5; 8 nucleotides agree with TRBD1. The CDR3 consists of 15 residues. V lost 0 bases and J lost 5; bases outside the gene matches: 5. Germline V gives CDR1 LGHNA, CDR2 YSLEER. CDR3 in amino acids: CASSQETGGWETQYF. CDR3 nucleotide sequence: TGCGCCAGCAGCCAAGAAACAGGGGGATGGGAGACCCAGTACTTC.

This chain uses TRBV9 with TRBJ2-3; 13 nucleotides line up with TRBD2. CDR1 SGDLS and CDR2 YYNGEE come from the germline V gene. This CDR3 is 18 amino acids long. V lost 4 bases, J lost 1 base, and 9 bases stayed unmatched. In nucleotides, the CDR3 is TGTGCCAGCAGCTACCGGACTAGCGGGGGTACTCGCACAGATACGCAGTATTTT. This sequence encodes CASSYRTSGGTRTDTQYF.

The chain joins TRBV3-1 (or the pseudogene TRBV3-2) to TRBJ1-2; TRBD1 agrees at 8 bases. The V gene's germline CDR1 is LGHDT and CDR2 YNNKEL (reference sequence). There are 15 residues in the CDR3. V trimming: 2 bases; J trimming: 8 bases; junction bases outside the gene matches: 10. CDR3 sequence: CASSQRMDRDSGYTF. For the CDR3, the DNA is TGTGCCAGCAGCCAACGAATGGACAGGGATAGCGGCTACACCTTC.

This chain joins TRBV3-1 (or the pseudogene TRBV3-2) and TRBJ1-5, with TRBD1 as a possible D gene (6 bases). This CDR3 comprises 15 residues. The germline V and J ends were trimmed by 4 bases and 5 bases, with 15 bases remaining between them. Per germline, CDR1 LGHDT and CDR2 YNNKEL (reference sequence). In nucleotides, the CDR3 is TGTGCCAGCAGCCCGGGCTCCGACAGGTATCAGCCCCAGCATTTT. Protein sequence: CASSPGSDRYQPQHF.

This clone was observed a handful of times. The chain has TRBV6-5 and TRBJ1-1, with D possibly matching TRBD1 (6 bases). The V end lost 0 bases, the J end lost 3 bases, and 14 bases lay between the germline ends. From germline, CDR1 is MNHEY and CDR2 SVGAGI. This CDR3 has 16 amino acids. The CDR3 loop reads CASSYSLERGDTEAFF. The CDR3 DNA reads TGTGCCAGCAGTTACTCTCTGGAGAGGGGGGACACTGAAGCTTTCTTT.

The chain carries TRBV7-8 and TRBJ2-1, with 9 bases that match TRBD2. V was clipped by 0 bases and J by 0 bases; unmatched bases: 3. In germline, CDR1 is SGHVS, CDR2 FQNEAQ. The CDR3 has 17 amino acids. The DNA for the CDR3 is TGTGCCAGCAGCTTAGCGGGACTAGCCCGCTCCTACAATGAGCAGTTCTTC. This encodes CASSLAGLARSYNEQFF.